The 2 T cell receptor beta chains reported below all come from one sample, sequenced in a study of cytomegalovirus exposure and HLA in healthy donors. Profiled with immunoSEQ multiplex PCR; TCRdb holds only in-frame clones, not every one. The sample consists of 250,000 to 400,000 clones, around 90% of them appearing once. Sample: PBMCs. These receptors were collected from a man aged 25 to 40 in good health and CMV-seronegative.

The chain links TRBV4-3 to TRBJ1-6; TRBD1 matches 9 bases. V shed 8 bases and J 12 bases; nucleotides not matched to a gene: 11. Per germline, CDR1 LGHNA and CDR2 YSLEER. The CDR3 contains 14 residues. In DNA form, the CDR3 reads TGCGCCAGCGGTGGTCCTAGACAGGGGGAACCCCTCCACTTT. As protein: CASGGPRQGEPLHF.

In the case of this clone: Other DNA sequences from this sample encode an identical CDR3 as well. The chain has TRBV19 and TRBJ2-3; tentatively, D is TRBD1 (5 bases). The CDR3 totals 14 residues. Germline assignment: CDR1 LNHDA and CDR2 SQIVND (reference sequence). V lost 3 bases and J 0 bases, leaving 7 bases between the germline ends. CDR3: CASSIDSSTDTQYF. The CDR3 DNA sequence: TGTGCCAGTAGTATCGACAGTAGCACAGATACGCAGTATTTT. Full variable domain (missing parts from reference TRBV19 and TRBJ2-3): DGGITQSPKYLFRKEGQNVTLSCEQNLNHDAMYWYRQDPGQGLRLIYYSQIVNDFQKGDIAEGYSVSREKKESFPLTVTSAQKNPTAFYLCASSIDSSTDTQYFGPGTRLTVL.